This section outlines one T cell receptor (beta chain) sequence together with its context. Its antigen remains undetermined. Libraries were built with the immunoSEQ multiplex PCR assay. For the multiplex PCR, a mixture combining 60 forward primers for TCR Vbeta segments and 13 reverse primers for TCR Jbeta segments was used. Amplification of the CDR3 region of rearranged TCR beta genes was performed with a multiplex PCR assay on genomic DNA. Amplified TCR beta libraries were sequenced as 87-base-pair reads on the Illumina HiSeq System. The original pipeline was this. In a later analysis, roughly 80 million unique TCR beta chains were counted across the roughly 610 repertoires, and roughly 9.9 million of these chains were shared by at least two donors. Raw reads were error-corrected and collapsed into unique sequences by a nearest-neighbor algorithm in which closely related sequences were merged to remove PCR and sequencing errors. CDR3 sequences were aligned to IMGT reference sequences to assign V, D and J gene segments. Each retained sequence needed at least a six-nucleotide match to both a V gene segment and a J gene segment. A rearrangement counted as productive if the CDR3 had no stop codons and remained in frame with V and J, and every other rearrangement counted as non-productive. Following IMGT convention, CDR3 was defined as the stretch from the second conserved V-encoded cysteine up to the conserved J-encoded phenylalanine. Sequences without an unambiguous match to a single V gene segment were excluded from the earlier analysis of almost 600 of the donors. In an earlier analysis of roughly 500 of the donors, V segments were called functional above 56.7% productive rearrangements and were called segregating when the between-donor standard deviation exceeded 5%. To diagnose cytomegalovirus status from the catalog of TCR beta chain sequences, a statistical classification framework was built. In a later analysis, V and J genes were assigned by comparing TCR nucleotide sequences against IMGT/GENE-DB human TR gene sequences. Using the TCRdist pipeline, a later analysis assigned CDR3 sequences along with most-parsimonious VDJ recombination scenarios. In a later analysis, every TCR beta chain was defined by the combination of its CDR3 amino acid sequence and its V-gene family, and reads without a unique V-gene family were dropped. A later analysis removed over 500 highly shared, low-generation-probability nucleotide sequences to deal with suspected cross-contamination and a sequencing artifact. In a later analysis, a clonal expansion index was calculated for each public chain from normalized within-repertoire ranks of inferred template counts. In a later analysis, generation probabilities were computed using a VDJ recombination model fitted to out-of-frame rearrangements, and the results were checked against IGoR. In a later analysis, hypergeometric tests were used to score TCR-TCR, TCR-HLA and TCR-CMV co-occurrence, with a repertoire-size bias correction applied to TCR pairs. A later analysis estimated false discovery rates by permuting HLA or CMV assignments 20 times. A later analysis grouped co-occurring TCRs with DBSCAN, adding TCRdist sequence similarity when clustering within HLA-allele-positive subsets. For co-occurrence clustering, repertoires with fewer than 30,000 or more than 120,000 public chains were excluded, along with several repertoires with anomalous nucleotide sharing. TCRdb took over this immuneACCESS table, retaining in-frame rearrangements with V and J assigned. Such tables are incomplete; in checked studies, under half of the missing clones stem from an unresolved V gene, and the remainder is unexplained. V and J calls and clone size are those listed in that table; D and trimming were worked out from the DNA. For this sample, the table gives approximately 110,000 clones. The ten biggest clones cover about 2.3% of the sample.

This sample is drawn from a study of cytomegalovirus exposure and HLA in healthy donors (dated by TCRdb to the late 2010s). A note on the overall study: According to an earlier analysis of a few hundred of the donors, some 180 million T cells yielded over 100 million unique TCR beta sequences and about 300 Gb of sequence data. The study aimed to test whether signatures of past pathogen exposure could be identified by cataloging public T cell receptors. Because of strong linkage in the cohort, four or five DR-DQ haplotypes were treated as single units for association and clustering. On average, 235,054 unique TCR beta nucleotide sequences were sequenced per donor among fewer than 500 genotyped donors of the cohort, with 15% to 20% of those sequences being non-productive. All discovery cohort repertoires had been generated using a single sequencing platform. Rather than drawing on any new phenotypic data, the later analysis identified candidate immune exposures from TCR beta sequences and the way those sequences occurred across donors. In a later genetic analysis, genome-wide SNP genotypes for about 65% of the 666 donors were used, and that subset was treated as a discovery cohort. Donor age, sex, ethnicity and CMV serostatus were compiled together with the repertoire data. The study combined high-throughput TCR immunosequencing, statistical association of individual TCRs with disease status, and machine learning to predict cytomegalovirus infection status. In an earlier analysis of 500 to 650 of the donors, high-throughput TCR beta sequencing was used to judge whether each TCR beta V gene segment behaved as functional or pseudogenic. The number of donors typed differed by locus, with roughly 620-630 for A, B, C, DRB1 and DQB1, around 500 for DQA1, about 610 for DPA1, and 472 for DPB1. HLA typing included class I and class II loci at four-digit resolution. The study used immunosequencing to profile the T cell repertoires of approximately 650 subjects and linked those repertoires to cytomegalovirus serostatus. Of the roughly 400 genotyped donors, 65% to 90% fell in the genetic ancestry cluster associated with self-reported Caucasian donors. Approximately 330 gigabases of sequencing data and roughly 80 million unique TCR sequences made up an early release that covered 500 to 650 HLA-typed donors. A separate validation cohort of 100 to 150 different subjects was used in addition to the roughly 700-subject first cohort. In a later analysis, previously published TCR beta repertoires from fewer than 750 donors were re-analyzed and high-resolution HLA genotyping was added so that TCR occurrence patterns could be studied.

What the study reported, not specific to this receptor: Because the 87-base-pair reads could not distinguish some IMGT-functional V segments, including TRBV6-2 and TRBV6-3, those segments were excluded. In an earlier analysis of approximately 590 of the donors, most TCR beta V segments were observed in productive rearrangements about 87% or about 30% of the time, broadly matching IMGT annotations. According to a later analysis, parvovirus B19, influenza, CMV and Epstein-Barr virus appeared linked to several top co-occurrence clusters. In the study, some 180 TCR beta chains were listed as associated with cytomegalovirus. According to a later analysis, most CMV-associated TCR beta chains appeared to be HLA-restricted, and the HLA associations seemed to be driven largely by CMV exposure. A later genetic analysis associated a missense DCLRE1C variant with V-gene and J-gene trimming of TCR beta chains, and an independent cohort replicated the association. A later genetic analysis reported fewer N-insertions in productive TCRs among donors in an Asian-associated ancestry cluster than the approximately 700-donor mean. Because HLA typing was unavailable for some donors at each locus, only the typed subset was used in association tests. Because counts were too low, seventeen rarely observed V segments, including chromosome 9 orphons, were left out of the earlier analysis of roughly 600 of the donors. Most TCR sequences were observed very rarely across donors, whereas some public TCRs were present in many individuals. Assigning TCR associations to individual alleles was difficult when HLA alleles, especially DR and DQ, strongly co-occurred. In this cohort, only TCR beta chains were sequenced, and detectable features were limited by the absence of alpha or paired-chain data. The classifier was reported to diagnose cytomegalovirus status with high specificity and sensitivity in both the original cohort and the validation cohort. For the cohort, immune exposure information was limited to CMV serostatus. Specific HLA alleles were associated with over 15,000 TCR beta sequences at a false discovery rate of 0.05 in a later analysis. The sequencing pipeline was judged likely to have produced a cluster of highly shared sequence variants as a technical artifact. A later analysis found that HLA-associated TCR beta chains were more clonally expanded and had lower generation probabilities than equally common non-associated chains. In vitro tests confirmed that a few of the cytomegalovirus-associated TCR beta chains recognize cytomegalovirus antigens. Correlated functional status among segregating V segments might reflect linkage disequilibrium, but an unknown experimental factor could not be ruled out. A further reported finding was that TCR beta sequences accurately predicted the HLA-A and HLA-B alleles for most subjects in the first cohort. The authors suggested that the approach could potentially be generalized to other disease states and immunological phenotypes. The presence/absence analyses assumed that sequencing depth was roughly uniform across donors, and that assumption may not be true. In a later analysis, TCR association rates were found to vary across HLA loci, with the most associated TCRs seen for DRB1 alleles and the fewest for HLA-C alleles.

From its cysteine to its phenylalanine, the CDR3 spans 13 amino acids. Only the CDR3 portion is preserved as DNA: 39 bases, with reading frame beginning at the first base. The germline V gene (reference sequence) yields GTSNPN for CDR1 and SVGIG for CDR2. The V and J ends are trimmed by 0 bases and 6 bases, leaving 11 bases between them. The cohort consisted of 600 or so healthy bone marrow donors. Cohort members were all nominally healthy when sampled, although unrecorded immune exposures were likely present. The donor was CMV seronegative and was included in the group of 352 seronegative cohort members. Each donor provided a peripheral blood sample, and peripheral blood mononuclear cells were used for TCR beta sequencing. Genomic DNA extraction from the blood cell samples was performed with the Qiagen DNeasy Blood Extraction Kit.

Sequencing input: PBMCs. Recombination connected TRBV30 to TRBJ1-2, with no reliable assignment of the D segment. The TCR originated in a man aged 35 to 55 in good health and CMV-seronegative. This receptor has the CDR3 CAWSVRRANGYTF. The DNA is TGTGCCTGGAGTGTACGGAGGGCCAATGGCTACACCTTC.